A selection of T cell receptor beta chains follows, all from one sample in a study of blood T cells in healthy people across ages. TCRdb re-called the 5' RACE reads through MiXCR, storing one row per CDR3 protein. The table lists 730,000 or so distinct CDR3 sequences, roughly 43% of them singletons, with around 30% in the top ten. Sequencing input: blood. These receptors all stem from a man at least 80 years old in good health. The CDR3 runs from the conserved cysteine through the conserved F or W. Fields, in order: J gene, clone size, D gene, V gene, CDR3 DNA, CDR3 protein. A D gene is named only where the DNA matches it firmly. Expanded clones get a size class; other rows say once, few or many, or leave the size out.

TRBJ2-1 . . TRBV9 TGTGCCAGCAGCGTACCCGGGGGCGGGGGTTTTAATGAGCAGTTCTTC CASSVPGGGGFNEQFF
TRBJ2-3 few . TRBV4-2 TGTGCCAGCAGCCAAGATCCTACAGGGATCGAAACAGATACGCAGTATTTT CASSQDPTGIETDTQYF
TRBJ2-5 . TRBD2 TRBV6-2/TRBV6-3 TGTGCCAGCAGTTACCCTAGCGGATTTTTCCAAGAGACCCAGTACTTC CASSYPSGFFQETQYF
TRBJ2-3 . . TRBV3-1 TGTGCCAGCAGCCAAGGTGGACAGTCAGGGGCAGATACGCAGTATTTT CASSQGGQSGADTQYF
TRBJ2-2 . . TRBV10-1 TGCGCCAGCAGTGATTGGGGCCGGAACACCGGGGAGCTGTTTTTT CASSDWGRNTGELFF
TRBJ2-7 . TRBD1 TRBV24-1 TGTGCCACCAGTGATTCGGCAGGGGGCTCTTACGAGCAGTACTTC CATSDSAGGSYEQYF
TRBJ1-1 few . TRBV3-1 TGTGCCAGCAGCCAAGATCCGCAGCGTACTACTGAAGCTTTCTTT CASSQDPQRTTEAFF
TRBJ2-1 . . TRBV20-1 TGCAGTGCGATCCGGGGTGACAATGAGCAGTTCTTC CSAIRGDNEQFF
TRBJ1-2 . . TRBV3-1 TGTGCCAGCAGCCACGCAGACCGAAACTATGGCTACACCTTC CASSHADRNYGYTF
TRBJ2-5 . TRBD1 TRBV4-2 TGTGCCAGCAGTCAAGCGGTAGGAACAGGGGACGAGACCCAGTACTTC CASSQAVGTGDETQYF
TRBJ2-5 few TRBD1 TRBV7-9 TGTGCCAGCGCGGTCGGGCGACAGGGGATACTCCAAGAGACCCAGTACTTC CASAVGRQGILQETQYF
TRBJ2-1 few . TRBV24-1 TGTGCCACCAGTGATTTGAAGGGTACGAATGAGCAGTTCTTC CATSDLKGTNEQFF
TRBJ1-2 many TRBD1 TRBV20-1 TGCAGTGCTAGAGGGACAGGGGGCGACTATGGCTACACCTTC CSARGTGGDYGYTF
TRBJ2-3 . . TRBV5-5 TGTGCCAGCAGCTTGGTTGGGGGAGCCACAGATACGCAGTATTTT CASSLVGGATDTQYF
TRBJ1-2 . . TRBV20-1 TGCAGTGCTAGGCGACGGGACCGGAACTATGGCTACACCTTC CSARRRDRNYGYTF
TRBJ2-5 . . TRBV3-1 TGTGCCAGCAGCCAAGCTTACGTGCAGTACTTC CASSQAYVQYF
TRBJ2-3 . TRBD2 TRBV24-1 TGTGCCACCAGTGATCCGACTGTTAGCGGGGGTAGCACAGATACGCAGTATTTT CATSDPTVSGGSTDTQYF
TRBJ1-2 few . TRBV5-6 TGTGCCAGCAGCTTGAGGGTGGGAGCTAACTATGGCTACACCTTC CASSLRVGANYGYTF
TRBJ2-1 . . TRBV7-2 TGTGCCAGCAGCTCCAGGGTAGCTGAGCAGTTCTTC CASSSRVAEQFF
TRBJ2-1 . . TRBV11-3 TGTGCCAGCAGCGGGGATCAAGAGACCCAGTTCTTC CASSGDQETQFF
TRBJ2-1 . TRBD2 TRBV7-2 TGTGCCAGCAGCTCGGGACTAGCGGGAGACTACAATGAGCAGTTCTTC CASSSGLAGDYNEQFF
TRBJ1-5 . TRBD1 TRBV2 TGTGCCAGCAAGGACAGGGTCAATCAGCCCCAGCATTTT CASKDRVNQPQHF
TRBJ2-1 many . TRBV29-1 TGCAGCGTTGAAAATAATGAGGGCTACAATGAGCAGTTCTTC CSVENNEGYNEQFF
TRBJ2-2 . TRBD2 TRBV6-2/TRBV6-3 TGTGCCAGCAGTTACTCGCGGGAGGGCACCGGGGAGCTGTTTTTT CASSYSREGTGELFF